Each of the 17 T cell receptor beta chains below was sequenced from the same sample in a study of radiotherapy plus CTLA-4 blockade in lung cancer. The table came from immunoSEQ multiplex PCR; TCRdb's copy has only in-frame clones and leaves some out. The data hold tens of thousands of clones, with about 85% observed a single time. This specimen consisted of peripheral blood, obtained from a patient treated with radiotherapy plus ipilimumab. Receptors originate from a human donor with non-small cell lung cancer that progressed on radiotherapy plus ipilimumab.

This rearrangement joins TRBV7-9 to TRBJ2-7; D uncertain. From germline, CDR1 is SEHNR and CDR2 FQNEAQ (reference sequence). The CDR3 totals 13 residues. Trimming took 5 bases from V and 6 from J, leaving 14 bases between them. CDR3 sequence: CASSLISVGEQYF. CDR3 sequence (DNA): TGTGCCAGCAGCCTAATTAGTGTAGGCGAGCAGTACTTC.

The V gene is TRBV7-2, the J gene TRBJ2-7, with D maybe TRBD1 (6 bases). Trimming pared 4 bases from V and 2 bases from J, leaving 15 bases between. In germline, CDR1 is SGHTA, CDR2 FQGNSA. The CDR3 is made up of 15 amino acids. The CDR3 region has the DNA TGTGCCAGCAGCTCACAGGGTGGTCCCACCTACGAGCAGTACTTC. Residues: CASSSQGGPTYEQYF.

The V call is TRBV6-1, the J call TRBJ1-3, with D uncertain. V lost 0 bases and J lost 3, with 15 bases in between. This CDR3 contains 17 residues. Germline loops: CDR1 MNHNS, CDR2 SASEGT. For the CDR3, the DNA is TGTGCCAGCAGTGAAGCAGTGATCGGGGTTCTTGGAAACACCATATATTTT. It encodes CASSEAVIGVLGNTIYF.

The chain has TRBV11-2 and TRBJ1-2; D gene ambiguous. Germline V gives CDR1 SGHAT, CDR2 FQNNGV. CDR3 length: 14 amino acids. Trimming stripped 2 bases from V and 0 bases from J, with 7 bases between. CDR3: CASSLSTANYGYTF. CDR3 in DNA: TGTGCCAGCAGCTTATCGACGGCTAACTATGGCTACACCTTC. The full variable domain, in which reference TRBV11-2 and TRBJ1-2 provide the parts outside the CDR3, is EAGVAQSPRYKIIEKRQSVAFWCNPISGHATLYWYQQILGQGPKLLIQFQNNGVVDDSQLPKDRFSAERLKGVDSTLKIQPAKLEDSAVYLCASSLSTANYGYTFGSGTRLTVV.

The V gene is TRBV11-2, the J gene TRBJ2-7, with a tentative D call TRBD2 (5 bases). CDR1 SGHAT and CDR2 FQNNGV come from the germline V gene. The CDR3 extends over 14 amino acids. With 5 bases removed from V and 0 bases from J, the gap between germline ends came to 11 bases. CDR3 nucleotide sequence: TGTGCCAGCAGCCCAGGACTGGACTCCTACGAGCAGTACTTC. Residues: CASSPGLDSYEQYF.

V is TRBV18 and J is TRBJ1-1; weak D call: TRBD1 (5 bases). The CDR3 totals 17 residues. Trimming removed 2 bases from V and 5 bases from J, with 21 bases in between. Per the germline V gene, CDR1 is KGHSH and CDR2 is LQKENI. In DNA, the CDR3 is TGTGCCAGCTCACCAAATCCCTTCGGGGGAGGAATAACTGAAGCTTTCTTT. Translating it yields CASSPNPFGGGITEAFF.

The chain recombines TRBV6-1 with TRBJ1-6; 7 positions match TRBD1. This CDR3 is 15 amino acids long. Germline trimming cut 1 base from V and 8 bases from J; bases unmatched to any gene: 5. Germline values: CDR1 MNHNS, CDR2 SASEGT. CDR3 sequence: CASSEGDRVYSPLHF. CDR3 sequence (DNA): TGTGCCAGCAGTGAAGGAGACAGGGTCTATTCACCCCTCCACTTT.

This clone was counted between two and nine times. The chain employs TRBV28 and TRBJ1-6; 7 bases map to TRBD1. CDR1 and CDR2 (germline): MDHEN, SYDVKM. With 5 bases clipped from V and 5 bases from J, the junction kept 12 bases outside the gene matches. The CDR3 sequence is 17 residues long. CDR3 residues: CASSAPGARGDNSPLHF. The DNA of the CDR3 is TGTGCCAGCAGTGCCCCAGGGGCCAGGGGGGATAATTCACCCCTCCACTTT.

The V and J genes are TRBV4-1 and TRBJ2-1; D call uncertain. This CDR3 contains 13 residues. Germline CDR1 reads MGHRA; CDR2 reads YSYEKL. Between the trimmed V and J ends, which lost 6 bases and 4 bases, there was a span of 10 bases. The CDR3: CASSPFPYNEQFF. CDR3 in DNA: TGCGCCAGCAGTCCCTTTCCTTACAATGAGCAGTTCTTC.

The CDR3 reads CAISDPPGQETQYF. CDR3 coding DNA: TGTGCCATCAGTGACCCGCCGGGCCAAGAGACCCAGTACTTC. The genes are TRBV10-3 and TRBJ2-5; no clear D gene. Trimming pared 3 bases from V and 1 base from J, leaving 9 bases between. The CDR3 covers 14 residues. CDR1 is ENHRY and CDR2 is SYGVKD in the germline V gene.

This chain uses TRBV7-8 with TRBJ2-3; D gene unclear. The CDR3 contains 11 residues. Germline-derived CDR1 and CDR2 are SGHVS and FQNEAQ. V lost 2 bases to trimming and J lost 5 bases, with 2 bases between them. The CDR3 DNA reads as TGTGCCAGCAGCTTAAGAGATACGCAGTATTTT. It codes for CASSLRDTQYF.

CDR3 residues: CASTLGGSYYEQYF. The CDR3 DNA reads TGTGCCAGCACCCTGGGTGGTAGCTACTACGAGCAGTACTTC. This chain joins TRBV7-2 and TRBJ2-7, with unresolved D. The CDR3 loop spans 14 amino acids. Trimming removed 7 bases at V and 3 bases at J, with 16 bases between. Per germline, CDR1 SGHTA and CDR2 FQGNSA. Full variable domain (outside the CDR3, taken from reference TRBV7-2 and TRBJ2-7): GAGVSQSPSNKVTEKGKDVELRCDPISGHTALYWYRQSLGQGLEFLIYFQGNSAPDKSGLPSDRFSAERTGGSVSTLTIQRTQQEDSAVYLCASTLGGSYYEQYFGPGTRLTVT.

The J gene is TRBJ2-5, the V gene TRBV7-2, with 8 bases that match TRBD1. The germline V gene encodes CDR1 SGHTA and CDR2 FQGNSA. The CDR3 consists of 14 residues. With V trimmed by 5 bases and J by 1 base, 3 bases remained unmatched. CDR3 sequence reads: CASSKGQGQETQYF. The CDR3, as DNA: TGTGCCAGCAGCAAAGGACAGGGCCAAGAGACCCAGTACTTC.

The chain links TRBV14 to TRBJ2-7; possible D gene TRBD2, 6 bases. V lost 4 bases to trimming and J lost 4 bases, with 17 bases between them. Germline CDR1 reads SGHDN; CDR2 reads FVKESK. CDR3 length: 15 residues. As DNA, the CDR3 is TGTGCCAGCAGCCCCGTGGGGGGTTTGAGATACGAGCAGTACTTC. Encoded protein: CASSPVGGLRYEQYF.

The chain joins TRBV5-6 to TRBJ2-1; D is tentatively TRBD1 or TRBD2 (5 bases each). This CDR3 region has 15 residues. Germline CDR1 reads SGHDT; CDR2 reads YYEEEE. V shed 4 bases and J shed 4 bases, with 15 bases lying between them. The CDR3 coding sequence is TGTGCCAGCAGCCTCCCGAGCGAGGGGTACAATGAGCAGTTCTTC. Translation gives CASSLPSEGYNEQFF.

V gene TRBV5-1 combines with J gene TRBJ1-6; D not resolved. Trimming removed 2 bases from V and 0 bases from J, with 6 bases in between. Germline V gives CDR1 SGHRS, CDR2 YFSETQ. The CDR3 runs 15 residues. CDR3 loop: CASSLTGSYNSPLHF. The DNA for the CDR3 is TGCGCCAGCAGCTTAACGGGCTCCTATAATTCACCCCTCCACTTT.

V is TRBV28 and J is TRBJ1-4, with D perhaps matching TRBD1 (5 bases). The germline gives CDR1 MDHEN, CDR2 SYDVKM. V dropped 6 bases and J dropped 5 bases, with 13 bases sitting between them. This CDR3 is built from 14 residues. This chain's CDR3 is CASSPPGRNEKLFF. The DNA of the CDR3 is TGTGCCAGCAGCCCCCCAGGGAGGAATGAAAAACTGTTTTTT.